These 27 T cell receptor beta chains were all obtained from the same sample, sequenced in a study of blood T cell repertoires in COVID-19. TCRdb keeps only in-frame clones here, not all; method: immunoSEQ multiplex PCR. The sample holds roughly 150,000 clones, 75% to 85% seen once. Sequenced material: peripheral blood. The receptor source for this set is a man aged 60 to 69 with acute or convalescent COVID-19.

The chain recombines TRBV7-2 with TRBJ2-7, with 8 bases matching TRBD2. The CDR3 loop spans 15 amino acids. Trimming cost V 5 bases and J 0 bases; bases outside gene matches: 6. Germline V gene sequence: CDR1 SGHTA, CDR2 FQGNSA. The CDR3 region is CASSPQRGSSYEQYF. The DNA for the CDR3 is TGTGCCAGCAGCCCCCAGCGGGGGAGCTCCTACGAGCAGTACTTC.

The gene calls are TRBV30 and TRBJ2-7, with D tentatively TRBD1 (6 bases). CDR3 length: 13 amino acids. Germline V gives CDR1 GTSNPN, CDR2 SVGIG (reference sequence). V gave up 3 bases and J gave up 3 bases, with 12 bases separating them. CDR3 protein: CAWRPKQGYEQYF. DNA of the CDR3: TGTGCCTGGAGGCCTAAACAGGGCTACGAGCAGTACTTC.

The chain couples TRBV4-2 to TRBJ2-7; 7 bases are shared with TRBD1. Germline V lookup: CDR1 LGHNA, CDR2 YNFKEQ. The CDR3 is 14 amino acids. V trimming: 3 bases; J trimming: 3 bases; junction bases outside the gene matches: 5. DNA for the CDR3: TGTGCCAGCAGCCACCCGGGACAGATCTACGAGCAGTACTTC. This gives the protein CASSHPGQIYEQYF.

This sequence joins TRBV4-3 and TRBJ2-6, with D perhaps TRBD1 (6 bases). The CDR3 loop spans 17 amino acids. With 1 base removed from V and 1 base from J, the gap between germline ends came to 11 bases. Per the germline V gene, CDR1 is LGHNA and CDR2 is YSLEER. The CDR3 region has the DNA TGCGCCAGCAGCCAAGCGCCGGGACAATCTGGGGCCAACGTCCTGACTTTC. Translation: CASSQAPGQSGANVLTF.

This sequence joins TRBV7-2 and TRBJ2-1; perhaps TRBD2 as D (5 bases). Germline-derived CDR1 and CDR2 are SGHTA and FQGNSA. Trimming took off 0 bases at V and 6 bases at J, with 12 bases between the two ends. The CDR3 contains 15 residues. In DNA form, the CDR3 reads TGTGCCAGCAGCTTAGCGGGAGAGGGAGTCAATGAGCAGTTCTTC. Protein: CASSLAGEGVNEQFF.

The rearrangement links TRBV7-9 to TRBJ2-3; 8 bases align to TRBD1. Trimming at V came to 5 bases and at J to 6 bases, leaving 7 bases not matched to a gene. Per germline, CDR1 SEHNR and CDR2 FQNEAQ (reference sequence). The CDR3 sequence is 14 residues long. CDR3 in DNA: TGTGCCAGCAGCCCTTGGACAGGGTGGGATACGCAGTATTTT. This sequence encodes CASSPWTGWDTQYF. Drawing the rest from reference TRBV7-9 and TRBJ2-3, the complete variable domain is DTGVSQNPRHKITKRGQNVTFRCDPISEHNRLYWYRQTLGQGPEFLTYFQNEAQLEKSRLLSDRFSAERPKGSFSTLEIQRTEQGDSAMYLCASSPWTGWDTQYFGPGTRLTVL.

Note on this clone: A junction end diverges from the germline sequence, so it may reflect a read error. CDR3: CASSLEPSGRRHFF. The CDR3 region has the DNA TGTGCCAGCAGCTTAGAGCCCTCGGGGAGGCGGCATTTCTTC. J is TRBJ1-1 and V is TRBV11-2; D gene ambiguous. The CDR3 covers 14 residues. Germline V gives CDR1 SGHAT, CDR2 FQNNGV.

The CDR3 reads CASSSLSDRVPYGYTF. The CDR3, as DNA: TGTGCCAGCAGTTCCCTCTCCGACAGGGTCCCCTATGGCTACACCTTC. The chain combines TRBV28 with TRBJ1-2; TRBD1 matches at 7 bases. V shed 4 bases, J shed 4 bases, and the junction held 12 bases outside the gene matches. The CDR3 is 16 amino acids. Per the germline V gene, CDR1 is MDHEN and CDR2 is SYDVKM.

V gene TRBV2 combines with J gene TRBJ1-6, with D uncertain. The ends were cut back, 3 bases at V and 10 bases at J, with 4 bases in the middle. The length of the CDR3 is 11 residues. In germline, CDR1 is SNHLY, CDR2 FYNNEI. DNA of the CDR3: TGTGCCAGCAGTGACCTCTCACCCCTCCACTTT. This sequence encodes CASSDLSPLHF.

The J gene is TRBJ1-2, the V gene TRBV19; 7 bases are a match to TRBD1. The CDR3 consists of 16 residues. V gave up 5 bases and J gave up 1 base; unmatched junction bases: 10. Looked up from germline, CDR1 is LNHDA and CDR2 is SQIVND (reference sequence). The DNA for the CDR3 is TGTGCCAGTAGTCGGGTCACAGGGGCGTTTAACTATGGCTACACCTTC. Translating it yields CASSRVTGAFNYGYTF.

The chain employs TRBV15 and TRBJ2-1, with D perhaps matching TRBD2 (5 bases). Trimming left V 0 bases short and J 8 bases short, with 8 bases between. The CDR3 is 13 amino acids. Per germline, CDR1 LNHNV and CDR2 YYDKDF (reference sequence). The CDR3 sequence is CATSREDFYEQFF. The CDR3 DNA is TGTGCCACCAGCAGAGAGGACTTCTATGAGCAGTTCTTC.

V is TRBV29-1 and J is TRBJ1-2, with D tentatively TRBD1 (5 bases). The length of the CDR3 is 13 residues. V shed 5 bases and J shed 3 bases, with 13 bases lying between them. Germline CDR1 reads SQVTM; CDR2 reads ANQGSEA. The CDR3 region is CSVQRGTHYGYTF. The CDR3 DNA follows: TGCAGCGTTCAACGAGGGACTCACTATGGCTACACCTTC.

The chain combines TRBV2 with TRBJ2-5, with 9 positions matching TRBD2. Germline CDR1 reads SNHLY; CDR2 reads FYNNEI. This CDR3 has 15 amino acids. V lost 6 bases to trimming and J lost 7 bases; unmatched junction nucleotides: 12. The CDR3, as DNA: TGTGCCAGCAGCCCCCGGACTAGCGACGCAGGGACCCAGTACTTC. Translation: CASSPRTSDAGTQYF.

The table lists this clone with a count of one. This rearrangement joins TRBV6-5 to TRBJ1-2; D is possibly TRBD1 (5 bases). The V end was cut by 7 bases, the J end by 7 bases, with 16 bases between. The CDR3 is made up of 13 amino acids. Germline CDR1 and CDR2: MNHEY and SVGAGI. This CDR3 is CASTEPQGGGYTF. CDR3 coding DNA: TGTGCCAGCACCGAGCCCCAGGGTGGTGGCTACACCTTC.

The chain has TRBV18 and TRBJ1-2; 10 bases align to TRBD1. In germline, CDR1 is KGHSH, CDR2 LQKENI. V lost 5 bases, J lost 8 bases, and 8 bases stayed unmatched. There are 14 residues in the CDR3. The chain's CDR3 is CASSAYGTGVGYTF. CDR3 coding DNA: TGTGCCAGCTCAGCCTACGGGACAGGGGTCGGCTACACCTTC.

This clone was seen a few times. The chain employs TRBV20-1 and TRBJ2-7; perhaps TRBD2 as D (6 bases). From germline, CDR1 is DFQATT and CDR2 SNEGSKA (reference sequence). The CDR3 spans 13 residues. The ends were cut back, 3 bases at V and 5 bases at J, with 14 bases in the middle. The CDR3 protein is CSASFGSGHEQYF. The CDR3 DNA sequence: TGCAGTGCTAGTTTCGGGAGTGGCCACGAGCAGTACTTC.

There are a few counts of this clone. The rearrangement joins TRBV30 to TRBJ1-1, with D tentatively TRBD1 (6 bases). V lost 2 bases to trimming and J lost 10 bases, with 20 bases between them. The germline V gene encodes CDR1 GTSNPN and CDR2 SVGIG (reference sequence). This CDR3 has 14 residues. In DNA, the CDR3 is TGTGCCTGGAGTTTGGGGGCGGGGGTCCCGGGAGCTTTCTTT. Protein: CAWSLGAGVPGAFF.

This clone was counted a single time. This sequence joins TRBV28 and TRBJ2-7, with 13 bases that match TRBD2. From germline, CDR1 is MDHEN and CDR2 SYDVKM. This CDR3 has 13 amino acids. After removal of 6 bases from V and 12 bases from J, the junction contained 8 bases not matched to a gene. The CDR3 region has the DNA TGTGCCAGCAGCAGGGGACTAGCGGGGCCGTGGTACTTC. Its protein product is CASSRGLAGPWYF.

The V and J genes are TRBV6-6 and TRBJ1-1; perhaps TRBD1 as D (5 bases). V gave up 2 bases and J gave up 0 bases, with 7 bases separating them. Germline CDR1 MNHNY, CDR2 SVGAGI (reference sequence). There are 14 residues in the CDR3. CDR3 nucleotide sequence: TGTGCCAGCAGTTACGGGGGGGTGAACACTGAAGCTTTCTTT. Encoded protein: CASSYGGVNTEAFF.

The chain is built from TRBV6-1 and TRBJ1-6, with D perhaps TRBD1 (5 bases). Germline assignment: CDR1 MNHNS and CDR2 SASEGT. The germline V and J ends were trimmed by 2 bases and 7 bases, with 9 bases remaining between them. The CDR3 consists of 14 residues. The CDR3 region is CASSEFPGNSPLHF. CDR3 nucleotide sequence: TGTGCCAGCAGTGAATTCCCAGGGAATTCACCCCTCCACTTT.

This CDR3 is CASSEGSVAASYNSPLHF. In DNA form, the CDR3 reads TGCGCCAGCAGTGAGGGGTCAGTAGCGGCCTCCTATAATTCACCCCTCCACTTT. The J gene is TRBJ1-6, the V gene TRBV10-2; D remains unclear. The CDR3 has 18 residues. Germline CDR1 and CDR2: WSHSY and SAAADI. The V end lost 2 bases, the J end lost 0 bases, and 14 bases lay between the germline ends.

This clone was found once. The chain couples TRBV12-3 or TRBV12-4 to TRBJ1-2; TRBD1 agrees at 8 bases. Germline trimming cut 7 bases from V and 8 bases from J; bases unmatched to any gene: 6. This CDR3 contains 12 residues. CDR3 protein: CASNDRGEGYTF. CDR3 DNA: TGTGCCAGCAATGACAGGGGAGAAGGCTACACCTTC.

V and J are TRBV6-5 and TRBJ2-1, with D unclear. Germline-derived CDR1 and CDR2 are MNHEY and SVGAGI. V was clipped by 8 bases and J by 10 bases, with 21 bases between them. This CDR3 is 14 amino acids long. CDR3 DNA sequence: TGTGCCAGCGAGGCTACCTTTATACAATCAGAGCAGTTCTTC. As protein: CASEATFIQSEQFF.

V gene TRBV11-2 combines with J gene TRBJ2-3; 7 bases are shared with TRBD2. The CDR3 consists of 16 residues. V trimming: 1 base; J trimming: 2 bases; junction bases outside the gene matches: 6. The germline V gene has CDR1 SGHAT and CDR2 FQNNGV. The CDR3 nucleotides are TGTGCCAGCAGCTTAGTTAGGACTAGGACCACAGATACGCAGTATTTT. Translating it yields CASSLVRTRTTDTQYF.

This clone was seen once. The CDR3 region is CASSPRRGTGNTIYF. The CDR3 DNA follows: TGCGCCAGCAGCCCACGGAGGGGGACAGGGAACACCATATATTTT. The rearrangement links TRBV4-1 to TRBJ1-3, with TRBD1 matching over 9 bases. This CDR3 contains 15 residues. Per the germline V gene, CDR1 is MGHRA and CDR2 is YSYEKL. Trimming removed 4 bases from V and 7 bases from J; junction bases left unmatched: 8.

V and J are TRBV7-2 and TRBJ1-3; 9 nucleotides agree with TRBD1. The CDR3 is made up of 16 amino acids. CDR1 and CDR2 from the germline V gene are SGHTA and FQGNSA. With 3 bases clipped from V and 6 bases from J, the junction kept 9 bases outside the gene matches. The CDR3: CASSFTGTGTVNTIYF. For the CDR3, the DNA is TGTGCCAGCAGCTTTACCGGGACAGGGACAGTAAACACCATATATTTT.

This chain uses TRBV28 with TRBJ1-2; D perhaps matches TRBD1 (5 bases). Trimming took 4 bases from V and 6 from J, leaving 21 bases between them. Germline CDR1 and CDR2: MDHEN and SYDVKM. CDR3 length: 16 amino acids. The CDR3 is CASSSGPRVMSNGYTF. CDR3 in DNA: TGTGCCAGCAGTTCCGGCCCCAGGGTGATGAGTAATGGCTACACCTTC.